Reported below is one TCR beta chain. No antigen is known for it. Terminally differentiated effector memory CD45RA+ cells were left out of the naive CD8 fraction, which was CD45RO-negative and positively selected for CCR7. It was across several immunoSEQ plates that each subset's genomic DNA was evenly split. The method was immunoSEQ multiplex PCR; TCRdb's version includes in-frame clones alone and lacks a portion of them. The table records millions of clones, more than 85% of them present only once. The ends lost 4 bases at V and 3 bases at J; junction bases unmatched: 6. The CDR3 is 15 amino acids. Germline V gene lookup returns CDR1 SGHRS and CDR2 YFSETQ. These data originate in a study of shared clonotypes between healthy human individuals. Study details: Each donor contributed plates that comprised three CD4 naive, three CD4 memory, two CD8 naive and one CD8 memory.

Study observations and caveats: When naive CD4 clonotypes were compared across a handful of donors, approximately 5% were shared. Owing to a small donor count, the genetic and exposure-history diversity represented was limited.

The chain joins TRBV5-1 to TRBJ2-4, with 8 bases fitting TRBD1. The sequencing input was naive CD8+ T cells from PBMCs. The TCR comes from a man aged 18 to 30 in good health. Some clones in this sample may be carry-over from other donors' samples. The CDR3 bases are TGCGCCAGCAGCGAGGGGACAGGACTCAAAAACATTCAGTACTTC. Translated: CASSEGTGLKNIQYF.